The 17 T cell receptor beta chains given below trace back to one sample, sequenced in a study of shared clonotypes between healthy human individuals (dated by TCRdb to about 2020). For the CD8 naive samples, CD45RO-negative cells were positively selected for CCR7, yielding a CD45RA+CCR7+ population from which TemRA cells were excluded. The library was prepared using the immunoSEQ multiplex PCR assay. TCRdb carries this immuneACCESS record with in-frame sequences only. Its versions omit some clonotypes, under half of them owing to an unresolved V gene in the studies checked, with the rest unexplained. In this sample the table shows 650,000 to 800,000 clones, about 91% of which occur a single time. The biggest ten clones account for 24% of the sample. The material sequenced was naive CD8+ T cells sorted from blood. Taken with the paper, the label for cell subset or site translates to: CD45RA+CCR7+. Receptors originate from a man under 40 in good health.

Here the CDR3 reads CASSPRTGSGANVLTF. CDR3 nucleotides: TGTGCCAGCAGTCCCCGCACGGGGTCTGGGGCCAACGTCCTGACTTTC. V usage is TRBV28 and J usage is TRBJ2-6; D might be TRBD2 (5 bases). The CDR3 loop spans 16 amino acids. Germline-derived CDR1 and CDR2 are MDHEN and SYDVKM. Trimming removed 5 bases from V and 1 base from J, with 12 bases in between. The full variable domain, with the rest looked up from reference TRBV28 and TRBJ2-6, is DVKVTQSSRYLVKRTGEKVFLECVQDMDHENMFWYRQDPGLGLRLIYFSYDVKMKEKGDIPEGYSVSREKKERFSLILESASTNQTSMYLCASSPRTGSGANVLTFGAGSRLTVL.

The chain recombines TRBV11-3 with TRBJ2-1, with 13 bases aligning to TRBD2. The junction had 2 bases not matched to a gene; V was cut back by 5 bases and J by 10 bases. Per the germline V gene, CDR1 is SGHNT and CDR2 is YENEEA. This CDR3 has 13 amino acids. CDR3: CASSPLAGGEQFF. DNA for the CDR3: TGTGCCAGCAGCCCACTAGCGGGAGGGGAGCAGTTCTTC.

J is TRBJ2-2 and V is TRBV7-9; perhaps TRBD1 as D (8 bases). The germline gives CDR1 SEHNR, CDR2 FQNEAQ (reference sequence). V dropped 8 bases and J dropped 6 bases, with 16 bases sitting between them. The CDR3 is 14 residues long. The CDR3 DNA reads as TGTGCCAGCTCACAGGGGGGGCCGTCCGGGGAGCTGTTTTTT. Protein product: CASSQGGPSGELFF.

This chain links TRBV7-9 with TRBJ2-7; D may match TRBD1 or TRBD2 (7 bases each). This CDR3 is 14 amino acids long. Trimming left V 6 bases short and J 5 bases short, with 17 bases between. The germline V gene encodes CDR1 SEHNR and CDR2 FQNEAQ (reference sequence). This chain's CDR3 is CASRVGGGDHEQYF. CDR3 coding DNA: TGTGCCAGCAGGGTGGGAGGGGGCGATCACGAGCAGTACTTC.

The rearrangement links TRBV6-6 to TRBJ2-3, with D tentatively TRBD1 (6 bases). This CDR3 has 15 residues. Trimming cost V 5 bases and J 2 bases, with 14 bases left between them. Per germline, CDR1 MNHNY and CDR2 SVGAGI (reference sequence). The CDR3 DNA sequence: TGTGCCAGCAGTCAAGGGGGAGTTCACACAGATACGCAGTATTTT. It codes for CASSQGGVHTDTQYF.

The CDR3 coding sequence is TGTGCCAGCAGCTCCGACTTAGTACCCTTCTACGAGCAGTACTTC. Its protein is CASSSDLVPFYEQYF. V gene TRBV5-6 combines with J gene TRBJ2-7; D call uncertain. Trimming shortened V by 3 bases and J by 3 bases, and 16 bases separated the two germline ends. In germline, CDR1 is SGHDT, CDR2 YYEEEE. The CDR3 spans 15 residues.

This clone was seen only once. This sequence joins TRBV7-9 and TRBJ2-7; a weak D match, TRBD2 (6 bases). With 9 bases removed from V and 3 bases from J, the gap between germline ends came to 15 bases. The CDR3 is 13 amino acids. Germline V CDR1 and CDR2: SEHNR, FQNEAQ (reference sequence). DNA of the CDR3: TGTGCCAGTTCCCGGGAGTATGGCTACGAGCAGTACTTC. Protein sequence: CASSREYGYEQYF.

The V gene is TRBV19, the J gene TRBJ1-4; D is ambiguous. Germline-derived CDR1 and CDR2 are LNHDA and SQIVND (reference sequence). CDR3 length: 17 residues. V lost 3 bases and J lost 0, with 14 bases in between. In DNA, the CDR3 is TGTGCCAGTAGTATGTATACGGGGATAGCAACTAATGAAAAACTGTTTTTT. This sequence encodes CASSMYTGIATNEKLFF.

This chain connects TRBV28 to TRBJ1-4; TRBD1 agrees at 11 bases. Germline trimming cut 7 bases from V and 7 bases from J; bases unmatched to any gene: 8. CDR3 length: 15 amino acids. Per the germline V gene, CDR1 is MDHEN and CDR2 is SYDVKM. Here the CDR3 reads CASKTPGTGGEKLFF. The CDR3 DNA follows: TGTGCCAGCAAGACCCCCGGGACAGGGGGTGAAAAACTGTTTTTT.

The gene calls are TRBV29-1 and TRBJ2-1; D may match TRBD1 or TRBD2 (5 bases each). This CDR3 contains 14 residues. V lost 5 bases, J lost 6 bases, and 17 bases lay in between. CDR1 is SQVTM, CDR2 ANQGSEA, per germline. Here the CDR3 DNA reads TGCAGCGTTTACGGGACCCTGAGGGTCAATGAGCAGTTCTTC. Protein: CSVYGTLRVNEQFF.

The CDR3, as DNA: TGTGCCAGCAGCCCCGCAGTGGGCGACTACGAGCAGTACTTC. Its protein product is CASSPAVGDYEQYF. V and J are TRBV5-4 and TRBJ2-7; D is undetermined. Trimming pared 4 bases from V and 3 bases from J, leaving 14 bases between. Germline-derived CDR1 and CDR2 are SGHNT and YYREEE (reference sequence). The CDR3 contains 14 residues.

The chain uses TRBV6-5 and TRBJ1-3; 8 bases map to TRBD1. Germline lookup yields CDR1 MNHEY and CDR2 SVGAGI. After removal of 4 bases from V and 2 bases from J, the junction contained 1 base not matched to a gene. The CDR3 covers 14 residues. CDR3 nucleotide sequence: TGTGCCAGCAGTTCACAGGGGGCTGGAAACACCATATATTTT. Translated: CASSSQGAGNTIYF.

DNA for the CDR3: TGTGCCAGCAGTTACTACGGCAGAACTAACTATGGCTACACCTTC. Translated, it gives CASSYYGRTNYGYTF. The genes are TRBV6-5 and TRBJ1-2; D remains unclear. The V gene lost 1 base and the J gene lost 0 bases, with 9 bases spanning the gap. The CDR3 is made up of 15 amino acids. The germline gives CDR1 MNHEY, CDR2 SVGAGI.

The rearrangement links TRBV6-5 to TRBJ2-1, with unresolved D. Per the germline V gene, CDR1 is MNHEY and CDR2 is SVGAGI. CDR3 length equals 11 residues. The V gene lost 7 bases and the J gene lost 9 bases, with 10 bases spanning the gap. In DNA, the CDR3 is TGTGCCAGCATCTCCGGCAGTGAGCAGTTCTTC. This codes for CASISGSEQFF.

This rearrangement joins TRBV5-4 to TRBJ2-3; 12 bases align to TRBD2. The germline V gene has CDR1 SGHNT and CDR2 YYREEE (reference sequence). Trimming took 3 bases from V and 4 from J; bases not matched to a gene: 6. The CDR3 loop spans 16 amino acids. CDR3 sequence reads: CASSSGLAGFPDTQYF. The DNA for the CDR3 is TGTGCCAGCAGCTCAGGACTAGCGGGATTCCCAGATACGCAGTATTTT.

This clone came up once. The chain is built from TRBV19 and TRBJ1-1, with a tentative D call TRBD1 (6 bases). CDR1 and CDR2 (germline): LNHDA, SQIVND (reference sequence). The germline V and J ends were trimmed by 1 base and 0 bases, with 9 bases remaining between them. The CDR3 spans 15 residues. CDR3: CASSIAGVLNTEAFF. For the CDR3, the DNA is TGTGCCAGTAGTATAGCAGGGGTTTTGAACACTGAAGCTTTCTTT.

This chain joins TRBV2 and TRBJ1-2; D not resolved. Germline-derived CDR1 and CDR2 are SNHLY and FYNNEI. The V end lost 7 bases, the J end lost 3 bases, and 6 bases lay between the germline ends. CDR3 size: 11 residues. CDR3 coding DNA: TGTGCCAGCAAAATTGACTATGGCTACACCTTC. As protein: CASKIDYGYTF.